This TCR beta chain came from a study of cytomegalovirus exposure and HLA in healthy donors. As concerns this clone: Antigen specificity is unknown.

The germline V gene has CDR1 SEHNR and CDR2 FQNEAQ (reference sequence). V dropped 5 bases and J dropped 0; count of bases not matched to a gene: 3. The CDR3 runs 14 residues. PCR primers comprised 60 Vbeta and 13 Jbeta primers. Profiling relied on immunoSEQ multiplex PCR, and the TCRdb table lists in-frame clones only, not all of them. The sample includes 200,000 or so clones, about 86% of them seen just once. Broader study findings: Some public TCRs appeared in many individuals, while most sequences were rare. In all likelihood, a cluster of highly shared sequence variants was a sequencing artifact.

The material sequenced was PBMCs. The rearrangement joins TRBV7-9 to TRBJ2-7; TRBD2 agrees at 8 bases. The source is a woman aged 18-29 years in good health and CMV-seropositive. The chain's CDR3 is CASSPGGPSYEQYF. In nucleotides, the CDR3 is TGTGCCAGCAGCCCGGGGGGGCCCTCCTACGAGCAGTACTTC. The full variable domain, completed using reference TRBV7-9 and TRBJ2-7, is DTGVSQNPRHKITKRGQNVTFRCDPISEHNRLYWYRQTLGQGPEFLTYFQNEAQLEKSRLLSDRFSAERPKGSFSTLEIQRTEQGDSAMYLCASSPGGPSYEQYFGPGTRLTVT.